The 27 T cell receptor beta chains presented below share a single source sample, sequenced in a study of T cells in Graves' hyperthyroidism and ophthalmopathy. From RNA transcripts, TCR beta CDR3 regions were amplified. Using the HTBI primer set, a first-round RT-PCR was run on the TCR CDR3. TCRdb processed the multiplex PCR reads anew with MiXCR; each CDR3 protein has one entry. The profile shows under 550,000 distinct CDR3 sequences, roughly 13% of them singletons. Sequencing was performed on blood. The source is a woman under 30 with Graves' hyperthyroidism.

This clonotype was observed a handful of times. The rearrangement links TRBV28 to TRBJ2-1; D remains unclear. CDR3 length: 12 residues. V lost 4 bases and J lost 5, with 6 bases in between. CDR1 MDHEN and CDR2 SYDVKM come from the germline V gene. CDR3 in DNA: TGTGCCAGCAGTTGGGCCCACAATGAGCAGTTCTTC. Translated, it gives CASSWAHNEQFF.

This clonotype was detected only a few times. A much larger clone sits a single nucleotide away, making a read error possible. The J gene is TRBJ2-7, the V gene TRBV30, with D possibly TRBD2 on 5 matching bases. The DNA end lines up better with TRBJ2-1; the J call may be wrong. Germline V gene data show CDR1 as GTSNPN and CDR2 as SVGIG (reference sequence). This CDR3 region has 14 residues. CDR3 residues: CAWSVTGNSYEQFF. DNA for the CDR3: TGTGCCTGGAGTGTAACCGGGAACTCCTACGAGCAGTTCTTC.

This clonotype was seen ten or more times. The chain carries TRBV12-5 and TRBJ1-1, with unresolved D. V was pared by 2 bases and J by 7 bases, with 8 bases between. The length of the CDR3 is 12 residues. Germline V gene data show CDR1 as LGHNT and CDR2 as FRNRAP. The CDR3 protein is CASGLYLSEAFF. CDR3 bases: TGTGCTAGTGGTTTGTATCTAAGTGAAGCTTTCTTT.

Concerning this clonotype: A single base separates this from a much larger clone, so it may be a read error. The CDR3 sequence is CSVEVRGAGVNAEAFF. The CDR3 coding sequence is TGCAGCGTTGAAGTGCGAGGAGCGGGAGTGAACGCTGAAGCTTTCTTT. The V gene is TRBV29-1, the J gene TRBJ1-1; D remains unclear. Germline CDR1 SQVTM, CDR2 ANQGSEA. This CDR3 spans 16 amino acids.

This chain connects TRBV10-2 to TRBJ2-1; D is uncertain. The CDR3 is 12 amino acids. Trimming removed 3 bases from V and 6 bases from J, with 6 bases in between. CDR1 is WSHSY and CDR2 is SAAADI in the germline V gene. The CDR3 DNA reads as TGCGCCAGCAGTGAAGGATCCAATGAGCAGTTCTTC. This codes for CASSEGSNEQFF.

This clonotype occurred many times. The chain combines TRBV29-1 with TRBJ2-7; the D gene is possibly TRBD1 (6 bases). V was pared by 7 bases and J by 2 bases, with 15 bases between. This CDR3 region has 13 residues. Germline V CDR1 and CDR2: SQVTM, ANQGSEA. The CDR3 DNA reads as TGCAGCGCCGCCAGGGGATCGGCCTACGAGCAGTACTTC. Protein sequence: CSAARGSAYEQYF.

This clonotype was observed a few times. The chain is built from TRBV20-1 and TRBJ2-5; perhaps D is TRBD1 or TRBD2 (5 bases each). CDR1 and CDR2 (germline): DFQATT, SNEGSKA (reference sequence). This CDR3 is 16 amino acids long. V lost 3 bases and J 2 bases, leaving 19 bases between the germline ends. The CDR3 nucleotides read TGCAGTGCTAGTGGTCTAGCTAAGAGGGGACAAGAGACCCAGTACTTC. Translated, it gives CSASGLAKRGQETQYF.

The chain carries TRBV2 and TRBJ2-2; a weak D match, TRBD2 (5 bases). Germline-derived CDR1 and CDR2 are SNHLY and FYNNEI. The V and J ends lost 3 bases and 7 bases respectively, with 15 bases between them. This CDR3 comprises 15 residues. This chain's CDR3 is CASSDRPDFRGELFF. The DNA for the CDR3 is TGTGCCAGCAGTGATCGTCCGGACTTCCGCGGGGAGCTGTTTTTT.

This clonotype was observed many times. V and J are TRBV12-3 or TRBV12-4 and TRBJ2-7; no reliable D call. The V end lost 7 bases, the J end lost 1 base, and 11 bases lay between the germline ends. CDR3 size: 13 residues. CDR3 coding DNA: TGTGCCAGCACTGACTCGTGGTCCTACGAGCAGTACTTC. Translating it yields CASTDSWSYEQYF.

This clonotype was counted a few times. This chain connects TRBV4-3 to TRBJ1-2, with D perhaps TRBD1 (6 bases). Per the germline V gene, CDR1 is LGHNA and CDR2 is YSLEER. The CDR3 runs 15 residues. Trimming cost V 4 bases and J 6 bases, with 18 bases left between them. CDR3 loop: CASSLTRGGLNGYTF. For the CDR3, the DNA is TGCGCCAGCAGCCTAACCAGAGGGGGGTTAAATGGCTACACCTTC.

In its sample, this clonotype was seen a few times. The chain is built from TRBV7-9 and TRBJ2-1; 12 bases are shared with TRBD2. Germline V gene sequence: CDR1 SEHNR, CDR2 FQNEAQ (reference sequence). This CDR3 contains 19 residues. J was trimmed by 3 bases and V by 5 bases; bases with no gene match: 14. CDR3 sequence (DNA): TGTGCCAGCAGCATGGCGACTAGCGGGGGTTCCCTTGACTACAATGAGCAGTTCTTC. Translation gives CASSMATSGGSLDYNEQFF.

This clonotype has a count of ten or more. The chain couples TRBV6-6 to TRBJ2-6, with D perhaps TRBD1 (7 bases). The germline V and J ends were trimmed by 0 bases and 1 base, with 25 bases remaining between them. Germline values: CDR1 MNHNY, CDR2 SVGAGI (reference sequence). The CDR3 is 22 amino acids. CDR3 loop: CASSYSRGHDRLRGSGANVLTF. DNA of the CDR3: TGTGCCAGCAGTTACTCGAGGGGGCACGACCGACTGCGGGGTTCTGGGGCCAACGTCCTGACTTTC.

This chain uses TRBV6-2 or TRBV6-3 with TRBJ2-3; 10 nucleotides match TRBD2. Trimming took 6 bases from V and 2 from J; bases not matched to a gene: 8. This CDR3 contains 16 residues. Germline V lookup: CDR1 MNHEY, CDR2 SVGEGT. CDR3 DNA: TGTGCCAGCAGGCCTTTAGCGGGGGGCTTCACAGATACGCAGTATTTT. Protein product: CASRPLAGGFTDTQYF.

This clonotype was seen at least ten times. The genes are TRBV6-2 or TRBV6-3 and TRBJ2-7, with D perhaps matching TRBD1 or TRBD2 (6 bases each). The V gene's germline CDR1 is MNHEY and CDR2 SVGEGT. The V end lost 0 bases, the J end lost 5 bases, and 14 bases lay between the germline ends. The length of the CDR3 is 15 residues. CDR3 in amino acids: CASSYSGGPTDEQYF. The CDR3 DNA sequence: TGTGCCAGCAGTTACTCTGGGGGGCCCACTGACGAGCAGTACTTC.

This clonotype was counted at least ten times. The chain combines TRBV7-8 with TRBJ2-3; no definite D call. The germline V gene has CDR1 SGHVS and CDR2 FQNEAQ. CDR3 length: 14 residues. V lost 5 bases and J 2 bases, leaving 11 bases between the germline ends. The CDR3 here is CASSPWATTDTQYF. The CDR3 DNA is TGTGCCAGCAGCCCCTGGGCGACCACAGATACGCAGTATTTT.

This rearrangement joins TRBV5-4 to TRBJ1-1; unclear D gene. V was pared by 0 bases and J by 1 base, with 10 bases between. CDR1 is SGHNT and CDR2 is YYREEE in the germline V gene (reference sequence). The CDR3 is made up of 15 amino acids. The CDR3 loop reads CASSLGGLKNTEAFF. The CDR3 bases are TGTGCCAGCAGCTTGGGAGGGCTAAAGAACACTGAAGCTTTCTTT.

This clonotype has only a few counts. This chain joins TRBV6-1 and TRBJ2-3, with a possible D match to TRBD1 (5 bases). The germline V and J ends were trimmed by 6 bases and 2 bases, with 9 bases remaining between them. The CDR3 has 13 residues. Germline V gene sequence: CDR1 MNHNS, CDR2 SASEGT. The CDR3 DNA reads as TGTGCCAGCAGCGGACACCACACAGATACGCAGTATTTT. It codes for CASSGHHTDTQYF.

This clonotype was counted many times. This rearrangement joins TRBV20-1 to TRBJ2-2, with TRBD1 matching 8 bases. The length of the CDR3 is 15 residues. The germline CDR1 and CDR2 sequences are DFQATT and SNEGSKA (reference sequence). With 4 bases clipped from V and 6 bases from J, the junction kept 10 bases outside the gene matches. The CDR3 DNA follows: TGCAGTGCTACGTCCCGGACAGGGACGTCCGGGGAGCTGTTTTTT. It codes for CSATSRTGTSGELFF.

About this clonotype itself: At one boundary the junction diverges from the germline segment, which might be a read error. The chain joins TRBV12-3 or TRBV12-4 to TRBJ2-1; D could derive from TRBD1 or TRBD2 (5 bases each). The CDR3 runs 15 residues. For the CDR3, the DNA is TGTGCCGGCAGTTCGCAGGGTAGAGGCGGGAATGAGCAGTTCTTC. It translates to CAGSSQGRGGNEQFF.

The table lists this clonotype with many counts. The rearrangement links TRBV11-2 to TRBJ2-3; 9 bases map to TRBD2. V was clipped by 3 bases and J by 3 bases; unmatched bases: 10. Looked up from germline, CDR1 is SGHAT and CDR2 is FQNNGV. CDR3 length equals 17 residues. CDR3: CASSLFGGRAWTDTQYF. The CDR3 coding sequence is TGTGCCAGCAGCTTGTTCGGCGGGAGGGCGTGGACAGATACGCAGTATTTT.

This clonotype was observed at least ten times. The rearrangement uses TRBV4-1 and TRBJ2-1; 9 nucleotides agree with TRBD2. Germline CDR1 MGHRA, CDR2 YSYEKL. The CDR3 covers 18 residues. V lost 0 bases, J lost 6 bases, and 12 bases stayed unmatched. CDR3 sequence (DNA): TGCGCCAGCAGCCAAGAGGTTGGGTTAGCGGGAGTACGCAATGAGCAGTTCTTC. Translating it yields CASSQEVGLAGVRNEQFF.

This clonotype was seen a few times. The chain has TRBV7-3 and TRBJ2-2, with 7 bases aligning to TRBD1. Per germline, CDR1 SGHTA and CDR2 FQGTGA. The CDR3 runs to 14 residues. After removal of 4 bases from V and 4 bases from J, the junction contained 3 bases not matched to a gene. This CDR3 is CASSSTGSTGELFF. The DNA for the CDR3 is TGTGCCAGCAGCTCGACAGGGTCCACCGGGGAGCTGTTTTTT.

The sample holds many counts of this clonotype. The chain couples TRBV27 to TRBJ2-1, with D perhaps matching TRBD2 (7 bases). Trimming removed 1 base at V and 7 bases at J, with 20 bases between. Germline V gives CDR1 MNHEY, CDR2 SMNVEV (reference sequence). The length of the CDR3 is 17 residues. CDR3 DNA sequence: TGTGCCAGCAGTTTATATATCAAACGGGGGGCGCGGAATGAGCAGTTCTTC. It specifies CASSLYIKRGARNEQFF.

This clonotype was picked up a small number of times. The V gene is TRBV5-1, the J gene TRBJ2-5, with D uncertain. V dropped 1 base and J dropped 5 bases, with 9 bases sitting between them. This CDR3 has 13 amino acids. CDR1 is SGHRS, CDR2 YFSETQ, per germline. This CDR3 reads CASSLPQEETQYF. In DNA form, the CDR3 reads TGCGCCAGCAGCTTGCCCCAGGAGGAGACCCAGTACTTC.

This clonotype was seen at least ten times. The rearrangement links TRBV27 to TRBJ2-3, with TRBD2 matching over 11 bases. The germline CDR1 and CDR2 sequences are MNHEY and SMNVEV (reference sequence). The trim removed 5 bases at V and 0 bases at J, leaving 4 bases unmatched. This CDR3 is 16 amino acids long. The CDR3 DNA reads as TGTGCCAGCAGTATCCTAGCGGGAGGTAGCACAGATACGCAGTATTTT. It specifies CASSILAGGSTDTQYF.

V gene TRBV12-3 or TRBV12-4 combines with J gene TRBJ1-1; D unresolved. This CDR3 has 12 amino acids. The germline V and J ends were trimmed by 5 bases and 6 bases, with 10 bases remaining between them. The CDR3 reads CASSPWTAEAFF. CDR3 DNA sequence: TGTGCCAGCAGTCCGTGGACGGCTGAAGCTTTCTTT.

This clonotype was recorded many times. The rearrangement links TRBV7-3 to TRBJ1-3, with D tentatively TRBD1 (6 bases). V was cut by 2 bases and J by 3 bases, with 11 bases left in between. This CDR3 is 15 amino acids long. The germline V gene encodes CDR1 SGHTA and CDR2 FQGTGA. The CDR3: CASSLSGGFGNTIYF. DNA of the CDR3: TGTGCCAGCAGCTTATCCGGGGGCTTTGGAAACACCATATATTTT.